The clone carrying this TCR beta chain was observed a handful of times. Treatment: randomized to nivolumab then ipilimumab (arm A) or the reverse (arm B). None of the patients previously received DNA-damaging chemotherapy. PBMC sorting kept live CD3+CD8+ cells without CD19 or CD56. Germline V gene data show CDR1 as SEHNR and CDR2 as FQNEAQ (reference sequence). This CDR3 has 13 residues. V lost 2 bases and J lost 6, with 10 bases in between. Sequenced by immunoSEQ multiplex PCR; TCRdb stores in-frame clones only, minus some. The sample gives about 3,700 clones, around half of which show up once; 40% to 50% is in the top ten. The data were obtained in a study of sequential checkpoint blockade in melanoma. Whole-study context: Randomization was 1:1 between first-line nivolumab→ipilimumab and ipilimumab→nivolumab. Maintenance nivolumab came after either treatment sequence.

The sample consisted of CD8+ T cells sorted from blood (inferred from file names), taken from a patient given nivolumab and ipilimumab in sequence. This sequence originates from a human donor with melanoma. V is TRBV7-9 and J is TRBJ1-2; unclear D gene. This CDR3 is CASSLTSNHGYTF. The CDR3 nucleotides are TGTGCCAGCAGCTTAACTTCAAACCATGGCTACACCTTC. The whole variable domain, filled in from reference TRBV7-9 and TRBJ1-2, reads DTGVSQNPRHKITKRGQNVTFRCDPISEHNRLYWYRQTLGQGPEFLTYFQNEAQLEKSRLLSDRFSAERPKGSFSTLEIQRTEQGDSAMYLCASSLTSNHGYTFGSGTRLTVV.